The 29 T cell receptor beta chains reported below all come from one sample, sequenced in a study of cytomegalovirus exposure and HLA in healthy donors. TCRdb's copy holds only in-frame clones and misses some; the assay was immunoSEQ multiplex PCR. The table has about 98,000 clones, about 90% seen once. Specimen: PBMCs. The receptors come from a man younger than 30 in good health and CMV-seropositive.

The genes are TRBV10-1 and TRBJ1-4; TRBD1 aligns across 7 bases. Per the germline V gene, CDR1 is WNHNN and CDR2 is SYGVQD (reference sequence). The CDR3 loop spans 15 amino acids. V trimming: 6 bases; J trimming: 7 bases; junction bases outside the gene matches: 11. The CDR3 nucleotides are TGCGCCAGCAGCCCTGACAGGGATCGGGGTGAAAAACTGTTTTTT. Its protein product is CASSPDRDRGEKLFF.

V and J are TRBV11-2 and TRBJ2-3; a possible D gene is TRBD1 (5 bases). The CDR3 runs 16 residues. V was trimmed by 4 bases and J by 2 bases, leaving 16 bases between them. Germline loops: CDR1 SGHAT, CDR2 FQNNGV. The CDR3 DNA reads TGTGCCAGCAGCTCGGGCATTAGGGGTATCACAGATACGCAGTATTTT. As protein: CASSSGIRGITDTQYF.

V gene TRBV9 combines with J gene TRBJ2-7; 7 bases line up with TRBD2. The CDR3 loop spans 15 amino acids. Germline CDR1 and CDR2: SGDLS and YYNGEE. Unmatched junction bases numbered 7, after V lost 0 bases and J lost 4 bases. The CDR3, as DNA: TGTGCCAGCAGCGTAGAGGTGGGAGGGCCTTACGAGCAGTACTTC. Its protein product is CASSVEVGGPYEQYF.

This clone was detected once. The chain employs TRBV7-2 and TRBJ2-5, with TRBD2 matching over 11 bases. Germline V gene lookup returns CDR1 SGHTA and CDR2 FQGNSA. The CDR3 runs to 16 residues. The V segment lost 1 base and the J segment 5 bases; nucleotides outside the gene matches: 6. In nucleotides, the CDR3 is TGTGCCAGCAGCTTAGATCTAGCGGGAGGATCTGAGACCCAGTACTTC. Translated: CASSLDLAGGSETQYF.

CDR3 residues: CASSQVGGTGGYNEQFF. DNA of the CDR3: TGTGCCAGCAGCCAAGTAGGCGGGACAGGAGGGTACAATGAGCAGTTCTTC. V usage is TRBV14 and J usage is TRBJ2-1, with 8 bases aligning to TRBD1. V shed 1 base and J 4 bases; nucleotides not matched to a gene: 9. This CDR3 is 17 amino acids long. The V gene's germline CDR1 is SGHDN and CDR2 FVKESK.

This chain connects TRBV2 to TRBJ1-1; D gene ambiguous. Germline lookup yields CDR1 SNHLY and CDR2 FYNNEI. This CDR3 comprises 11 residues. The germline V and J ends were trimmed by 6 bases and 3 bases, with 5 bases remaining between them. The CDR3 region is CASSHYTEAFF. The CDR3 bases are TGTGCCAGCAGCCACTACACTGAAGCTTTCTTT.

This clone was seen a single time. J is TRBJ2-5 and V is TRBV2, with D possibly being TRBD1 (6 bases). V lost 2 bases to trimming and J lost 3 bases, with 10 bases between them. The germline V gene encodes CDR1 SNHLY and CDR2 FYNNEI. This CDR3 is built from 14 residues. The CDR3 sequence: CASSESRGEETQYF. The CDR3 DNA reads TGTGCCAGCAGTGAATCCAGGGGCGAAGAGACCCAGTACTTC.

The chain is built from TRBV7-2 and TRBJ1-1; no reliable D call. CDR3 length: 12 amino acids. CDR1 is SGHTA and CDR2 is FQGNSA in the germline V gene. With 2 bases removed from V and 3 bases from J, the gap between germline ends came to 4 bases. The CDR3 region is CASSLPHTEAFF. The CDR3 nucleotides read TGTGCCAGCAGCTTACCTCACACTGAAGCTTTCTTT. Full variable domain (remainder filled in from reference TRBV7-2 and TRBJ1-1): GAGVSQSPSNKVTEKGKDVELRCDPISGHTALYWYRQSLGQGLEFLIYFQGNSAPDKSGLPSDRFSAERTGGSVSTLTIQRTQQEDSAVYLCASSLPHTEAFFGQGTRLTVV.

The rearrangement uses TRBV2 and TRBJ2-7; 7 bases agree with TRBD1. CDR3 length: 15 amino acids. The germline V gene has CDR1 SNHLY and CDR2 FYNNEI. Unmatched junction bases numbered 18, after V lost 10 bases and J lost 6 bases. The CDR3 DNA sequence: TGTGCCACGAACAGGGGCGGTCCCCCGACGGGCGAGCAGTACTTC. Translation: CATNRGGPPTGEQYF.

The CDR3 DNA sequence: TGTGCCAGCAGCTATGTAACTAGGTCCCACGAGCAGTACTTC. Its protein product is CASSYVTRSHEQYF. This chain connects TRBV11-2 to TRBJ2-7; tentatively, D is TRBD2 (5 bases). Germline assignment: CDR1 SGHAT and CDR2 FQNNGV. There are 14 residues in the CDR3. Trimming removed 4 bases from V and 5 bases from J, with 15 bases in between. Drawing the rest from reference TRBV11-2 and TRBJ2-7, the complete variable domain is EAGVAQSPRYKIIEKRQSVAFWCNPISGHATLYWYQQILGQGPKLLIQFQNNGVVDDSQLPKDRFSAERLKGVDSTLKIQPAKLEDSAVYLCASSYVTRSHEQYFGPGTRLTVT.

The gene calls are TRBV7-8 and TRBJ2-7; 8 bases are a match to TRBD2. The CDR3 totals 17 residues. V gave up 1 base and J gave up 1 base; unmatched junction bases: 9. CDR1 is SGHVS and CDR2 is FQNEAQ in the germline V gene. This chain's CDR3 is CASSLDPGGAWSYEQYF. For the CDR3, the DNA is TGTGCCAGCAGCTTAGATCCCGGGGGGGCTTGGTCCTACGAGCAGTACTTC.

The chain carries TRBV5-1 and TRBJ1-5; TRBD1 is a possible D gene (5 bases). The CDR3 loop spans 17 amino acids. Per the germline V gene, CDR1 is SGHRS and CDR2 is YFSETQ. Deletions cut 4 bases from V and 0 bases from J, with 17 bases between. The CDR3 protein is CASSPGIGPFSNQPQHF. In DNA, the CDR3 is TGCGCCAGCAGCCCAGGGATCGGTCCTTTTAGCAATCAGCCCCAGCATTTT. Combining the CDR3 with reference TRBV5-1 and TRBJ1-5 gives the whole variable domain KAGVTQTPRYLIKTRGQQVTLSCSPISGHRSVSWYQQTPGQGLQFLFEYFSETQRNKGNFPGRFSGRQFSNSRSEMNVSTLELGDSALYLCASSPGIGPFSNQPQHFGDGTRLSIL.

This chain uses TRBV29-1 with TRBJ2-7, with TRBD2 matching 11 bases. Unmatched junction bases numbered 9, after V lost 6 bases and J lost 2 bases. This CDR3 is 15 amino acids long. The germline gives CDR1 SQVTM, CDR2 ANQGSEA. The CDR3 sequence: CSVEKTSGNPYEQYF. The CDR3 region has the DNA TGCAGCGTAGAAAAGACTAGCGGGAACCCCTACGAGCAGTACTTC.

The J gene is TRBJ2-2, the V gene TRBV27; D perhaps matches TRBD2 (6 bases). V lost 6 bases, J lost 5 bases, and 16 bases lay in between. From germline, CDR1 is MNHEY and CDR2 SMNVEV (reference sequence). CDR3 size: 15 residues. The CDR3 DNA is TGTGCCAGCAGCGGGGAGGTTGATGGGACCGGGGAGCTGTTTTTT. Protein product: CASSGEVDGTGELFF.

The chain joins TRBV5-1 to TRBJ2-5; TRBD2 matches 14 bases. Germline values: CDR1 SGHRS, CDR2 YFSETQ. The CDR3 is made up of 16 amino acids. Trimming took 0 bases from V and 4 from J; bases not matched to a gene: 2. In nucleotides, the CDR3 is TGCGCCAGCAGCTTGGCCGGGACTAGCGGGGGAGAGACCCAGTACTTC. This sequence encodes CASSLAGTSGGETQYF.

The genes are TRBV2 and TRBJ2-1, with D tentatively TRBD2 (6 bases). Germline CDR1 SNHLY, CDR2 FYNNEI. The V end was cut by 5 bases, the J end by 4 bases, with 12 bases between. There are 14 residues in the CDR3. DNA for the CDR3: TGTGCCAGCAGTAGTTCTAGCGCATACAATGAGCAGTTCTTC. It translates to CASSSSSAYNEQFF.

The V gene is TRBV4-1, the J gene TRBJ1-6; TRBD1 aligns across 7 bases. In germline, CDR1 is MGHRA, CDR2 YSYEKL. The CDR3 covers 13 residues. After removal of 4 bases from V and 13 bases from J, the junction contained 7 bases not matched to a gene. CDR3 DNA sequence: TGCGCCAGCAGCCCCTACAGGGGTCTCCCCCTCCACTTT. It specifies CASSPYRGLPLHF.

This chain links TRBV7-6 with TRBJ2-1, with 8 bases lining up with TRBD1. V lost 4 bases and J lost 9; bases outside the gene matches: 5. Germline V gene lookup returns CDR1 SGHVS and CDR2 FNYEAQ. This CDR3 has 13 amino acids. The CDR3: CASSSPGGIEQFF. CDR3 DNA sequence: TGTGCCAGCAGCTCACCAGGGGGCATTGAGCAGTTCTTC.

The rearrangement links TRBV18 to TRBJ2-7; a possible D gene is TRBD2 (6 bases). Germline CDR1 KGHSH, CDR2 LQKENI. Trimming shortened V by 4 bases and J by 2 bases, and 15 bases separated the two germline ends. CDR3 length equals 15 residues. The CDR3 DNA sequence: TGTGCCAGCTCACACCGGGACGGAGGGACCTACGAGCAGTACTTC. Protein: CASSHRDGGTYEQYF. Looking up the rest from reference TRBV18 and TRBJ2-7 gives the full variable domain: NAGVMQNPRHLVRRRGQEARLRCSPMKGHSHVYWYRQLPEEGLKFMVYLQKENIIDESGMPKERFSAEFPKEGPSILRIQQVVRGDSAAYFCASSHRDGGTYEQYFGPGTRLTVT.

This chain uses TRBV7-9 with TRBJ2-1; 11 positions match TRBD2. CDR3 length: 16 residues. Germline V lookup: CDR1 SEHNR, CDR2 FQNEAQ (reference sequence). Trimming at V came to 4 bases and at J to 5 bases, leaving 7 bases not matched to a gene. The CDR3 is CASSSTLAGADNEQFF. The CDR3 bases are TGTGCCAGCAGCTCCACACTAGCGGGAGCGGACAATGAGCAGTTCTTC.

This clone was detected only a few times. The chain employs TRBV9 and TRBJ2-7, with D tentatively TRBD2 (5 bases). Looked up from germline, CDR1 is SGDLS and CDR2 is YYNGEE. The length of the CDR3 is 14 residues. The germline V and J ends were trimmed by 2 bases and 7 bases, with 16 bases remaining between them. CDR3 bases: TGTGCCAGCAGCGTCGGAGGAGCTACGTCAGAGCAGTACTTC. Its translation: CASSVGGATSEQYF.

This chain connects TRBV2 to TRBJ1-4; no clear D. There are 14 residues in the CDR3. Trimming took off 4 bases at V and 8 bases at J, with 14 bases between the two ends. The germline V gene has CDR1 SNHLY and CDR2 FYNNEI. CDR3 coding DNA: TGTGCCAGCAGTGGTCTGGAGGGAGGGGAAAAACTGTTTTTT. Residues: CASSGLEGGEKLFF.

The V gene is TRBV5-5, the J gene TRBJ1-2; 8 bases agree with TRBD1. Losses at the gene ends were 1 base for V and 4 bases for J; bases not matched to a gene: 6. This CDR3 is 15 amino acids long. Germline V CDR1 and CDR2: SGHKS, YYEKEE (reference sequence). In nucleotides, the CDR3 is TGTGCCAGCAGCTTGACGGCAGGGGGCGGCTATGGCTACACCTTC. It is translated as CASSLTAGGGYGYTF.

V and J are TRBV27 and TRBJ1-5, with 9 bases that match TRBD1. Per germline, CDR1 MNHEY and CDR2 SMNVEV (reference sequence). The CDR3 length is 16 residues. Unmatched junction bases numbered 6, after V lost 5 bases and J lost 1 base. This CDR3 is CASSPTTGGSNQPQHF. In DNA form, the CDR3 reads TGTGCCAGCAGTCCCACGACAGGGGGAAGCAATCAGCCCCAGCATTTT.

V usage is TRBV5-1 and J usage is TRBJ1-1, with D perhaps matching TRBD1 (6 bases). CDR1 and CDR2 (germline): SGHRS, YFSETQ. V lost 0 bases to trimming and J lost 3 bases, with 15 bases between them. CDR3 length equals 16 residues. The CDR3 loop reads CASSLADGGSHTEAFF. As DNA, the CDR3 is TGCGCCAGCAGCTTGGCAGATGGGGGCAGTCACACTGAAGCTTTCTTT. Looking up the rest from reference TRBV5-1 and TRBJ1-1 gives the full variable domain: KAGVTQTPRYLIKTRGQQVTLSCSPISGHRSVSWYQQTPGQGLQFLFEYFSETQRNKGNFPGRFSGRQFSNSRSEMNVSTLELGDSALYLCASSLADGGSHTEAFFGQGTRLTVV.

J is TRBJ2-1 and V is TRBV9; TRBD2 agrees at 8 bases. Losses at the gene ends were 0 bases for V and 4 bases for J; bases not matched to a gene: 12. The CDR3 covers 18 residues. Germline V gene data show CDR1 as SGDLS and CDR2 as YYNGEE. The CDR3 sequence: CASSVEGSAGALYNEQFF. In nucleotides, the CDR3 is TGTGCCAGCAGCGTAGAAGGTTCAGCGGGAGCCCTTTACAATGAGCAGTTCTTC.

This chain joins TRBV6-4 and TRBJ1-1; D remains ambiguous. This CDR3 contains 13 residues. V was pared by 5 bases and J by 4 bases, with 11 bases between. CDR1 MRHNA and CDR2 SNTAGT come from the germline V gene. Here the CDR3 reads CASSLSGSTEAFF. CDR3 sequence (DNA): TGTGCCAGCAGTCTCTCTGGCTCCACTGAAGCTTTCTTT.

The chain is built from TRBV6-6 and TRBJ2-7, with 11 bases identical to TRBD1. Unmatched junction bases numbered 11, after V lost 6 bases and J lost 4 bases. Per germline, CDR1 MNHNY and CDR2 SVGAGI (reference sequence). The CDR3 is made up of 16 amino acids. CDR3 residues: CASSPTRTGGAYEQYF. The CDR3 nucleotides read TGTGCCAGCAGCCCTACCCGGACAGGGGGCGCTTACGAGCAGTACTTC.

The DNA of the CDR3 is TGTGCCAGCAGTGGCCCCGGAAACACCATATATTTT. The encoded protein is CASSGPGNTIYF. The chain couples TRBV27 to TRBJ1-3; no reliable D call. V dropped 5 bases and J dropped 4 bases, with 6 bases sitting between them. The CDR3 runs to 12 residues. Germline V lookup: CDR1 MNHEY, CDR2 SMNVEV (reference sequence).